Listed below are T cell receptor beta chains from one sample, sequenced in a study of T-cell memory formation after mild COVID-19. TCRdb redid the calling of the 5' RACE reads with MiXCR, one entry per CDR3 protein. The sample shows around 320,000 distinct CDR3 sequences, roughly 19% of them seen only once. Sequenced material: PBMCs or a T cell subset sorted from them (not recorded which). The source of these receptors is a man younger than 30 who had mild COVID-19 (a few samples of this study predate the infection). Cell type and time point are not known. Both conserved end residues are part of each CDR3. A D gene is named only where the DNA matches it firmly. The size of a clone is reported for some rows only, either as once, few or many, or as a class for expanded clones.

CDR3 protein: CASSYGDGELFF; CDR3 DNA: TGTGCCAGCAGTTACGGGGACGGGGAGCTGTTTTTT; CDR3 length: 12; V gene: TRBV6-2/TRBV6-3; J gene: TRBJ2-2; clone size: -; D gene: -
CDR3 protein: CASSGQGYTDTQYF; CDR3 DNA: TGTGCCAGCAGTGGCCAGGGCTACACAGATACGCAGTATTTT; CDR3 length: 14; V gene: TRBV2; J gene: TRBJ2-3; clone size: few; D gene: -
CDR3 protein: CSARVILQETQYF; CDR3 DNA: TGCAGTGCTAGGGTCATCTTGCAAGAGACCCAGTACTTC; CDR3 length: 13; V gene: TRBV20-1; J gene: TRBJ2-5; clone size: few; D gene: -
CDR3 protein: CASVGRTTTEAFF; CDR3 DNA: TGTGCCAGCGTCGGACGGACAACAACTGAAGCTTTCTTT; CDR3 length: 13; V gene: TRBV7-9; J gene: TRBJ1-1; clone size: -; D gene: -
CDR3 protein: CATSDWAGTGEAETQYF; CDR3 DNA: TGTGCCACCAGTGATTGGGCCGGGACAGGGGAGGCGGAGACCCAGTACTTC; CDR3 length: 17; V gene: TRBV24-1; J gene: TRBJ2-5; clone size: -; D gene: TRBD1
CDR3 protein: CACNRGSNEKLFF; CDR3 DNA: TGTGCCTGCAACAGGGGATCGAATGAAAAACTGTTTTTT; CDR3 length: 13; V gene: TRBV30; J gene: TRBJ1-4; clone size: -; D gene: TRBD1
CDR3 protein: CASSKGLYTGELFF; CDR3 DNA: TGTGCCAGCAGCAAAGGACTTTACACCGGGGAGCTGTTTTTT; CDR3 length: 14; V gene: TRBV4-2; J gene: TRBJ2-2; clone size: few; D gene: -
CDR3 protein: CSGAGQGVAATQYF; CDR3 DNA: TGCAGCGGAGCCGGGCAGGGCGTCGCCGCGACCCAGTACTTC; CDR3 length: 14; V gene: TRBV29-1; J gene: TRBJ2-5; clone size: -; D gene: -
CDR3 protein: CASSLDRLSTFF; CDR3 DNA: TGTGCCAGCAGCTTAGACAGGCTATCGACTTTCTTT; CDR3 length: 12; V gene: TRBV7-8; J gene: TRBJ1-1; clone size: few; D gene: -
CDR3 protein: CASSLSRENYGYTF; CDR3 DNA: TGTGCCAGCAGTTTATCCCGGGAGAACTATGGCTACACCTTC; CDR3 length: 14; V gene: TRBV27; J gene: TRBJ1-2; clone size: few; D gene: -
CDR3 protein: CASSSRLAGKAVETQYF; CDR3 DNA: TGTGCCAGCAGCTCGAGACTAGCGGGGAAGGCTGTCGAGACCCAGTACTTC; CDR3 length: 17; V gene: TRBV7-9; J gene: TRBJ2-5; clone size: few; D gene: TRBD2
CDR3 protein: CASSHGRMTLHF; CDR3 DNA: TGTGCCAGCAGCCACGGACGGATGACCCTCCACTTT; CDR3 length: 12; V gene: TRBV11-2; J gene: TRBJ1-6; clone size: many; D gene: -
CDR3 protein: CASSFGTSGTYTQYF; CDR3 DNA: TGTGCCAGCAGCTTCGGGACTAGCGGGACTTATACGCAGTATTTT; CDR3 length: 15; V gene: TRBV12-3/TRBV12-4; J gene: TRBJ2-3; clone size: few; D gene: TRBD2
CDR3 protein: CASSEAGFRDGELFF; CDR3 DNA: TGTGCCAGCAGTGAAGCGGGGTTTAGGGATGGGGAGCTGTTTTTT; CDR3 length: 15; V gene: TRBV2; J gene: TRBJ2-2; clone size: -; D gene: -
CDR3 protein: CASSLRTGEEYGYTF; CDR3 DNA: TGTGCCAGCAGCTTAAGGACAGGGGAGGAGTATGGCTACACCTTC; CDR3 length: 15; V gene: TRBV7-2; J gene: TRBJ1-2; clone size: -; D gene: TRBD1
CDR3 protein: CASRTVKRRWPQHF; CDR3 DNA: TGTGCCAGCAGAACCGTGAAGCGTCGGTGGCCCCAGCATTTT; CDR3 length: 14; V gene: TRBV21-1; J gene: TRBJ1-5; clone size: few; D gene: -
CDR3 protein: CAIKSGENNEQFF; CDR3 DNA: TGTGCCATCAAGTCTGGGGAAAACAATGAGCAGTTCTTC; CDR3 length: 13; V gene: TRBV10-3; J gene: TRBJ2-1; clone size: many; D gene: -
CDR3 protein: CASSYLFTQYF; CDR3 DNA: TGTGCCAGCAGTTATCTTTTTACGCAGTATTTT; CDR3 length: 11; V gene: TRBV6-2/TRBV6-3; J gene: TRBJ2-3; clone size: -; D gene: -
CDR3 protein: CSANGQEGEKLFF; CDR3 DNA: TGCAGTGCTAACGGACAGGAGGGGGAAAAACTGTTTTTT; CDR3 length: 13; V gene: TRBV20-1; J gene: TRBJ1-4; clone size: few; D gene: TRBD1
CDR3 protein: CASSLVDQGVQFF; CDR3 DNA: TGTGCCAGCAGTTTAGTGGACCAAGGAGTGCAGTTCTTC; CDR3 length: 13; V gene: TRBV12-3/TRBV12-4; J gene: TRBJ2-1; clone size: few; D gene: -
CDR3 protein: CSVDLGYGYTF; CDR3 DNA: TGCAGCGTTGACCTGGGCTATGGCTACACCTTC; CDR3 length: 11; V gene: TRBV29-1; J gene: TRBJ1-2; clone size: -; D gene: -
CDR3 protein: CASSFTGGWQETQYF; CDR3 DNA: TGTGCCAGCAGCTTCACAGGGGGTTGGCAAGAGACCCAGTACTTC; CDR3 length: 15; V gene: TRBV7-2; J gene: TRBJ2-5; clone size: -; D gene: TRBD1
CDR3 protein: CASSQSITGTVYGYTF; CDR3 DNA: TGCGCCAGCAGCCAATCTATTACCGGGACAGTATATGGCTACACCTTC; CDR3 length: 16; V gene: TRBV4-3; J gene: TRBJ1-2; clone size: -; D gene: TRBD1
CDR3 protein: CASSRQGTNGQPQHF; CDR3 DNA: TGTGCCAGCAGCCGTCAGGGGACAAACGGGCAGCCCCAGCATTTT; CDR3 length: 15; V gene: TRBV27; J gene: TRBJ1-5; clone size: few; D gene: -
CDR3 protein: CASRTGQVGEQYF; CDR3 DNA: TGCGCCAGCAGAACAGGACAGGTTGGGGAGCAGTACTTC; CDR3 length: 13; V gene: TRBV5-1; J gene: TRBJ2-7; clone size: -; D gene: TRBD1
CDR3 protein: CASSLVPSGANVLTF; CDR3 DNA: TGTGCCAGCAGCTTAGTACCCTCTGGGGCCAACGTCCTGACTTTC; CDR3 length: 15; V gene: TRBV7-9; J gene: TRBJ2-6; clone size: -; D gene: -
CDR3 protein: CASSLVRRRGYTF; CDR3 DNA: TGTGCCAGCAGTTTAGTGCGGCGTCGGGGCTACACCTTC; CDR3 length: 13; V gene: TRBV28; J gene: TRBJ1-2; clone size: few; D gene: -
CDR3 protein: CASSSGLRGFVNGYTF; CDR3 DNA: TGCGCCAGCAGCTCCGGTCTCCGGGGATTTGTTAATGGCTACACCTTC; CDR3 length: 16; V gene: TRBV5-1; J gene: TRBJ1-2; clone size: few; D gene: -
CDR3 protein: CAISPRESTDTQYF; CDR3 DNA: TGTGCCATCAGCCCGAGGGAGAGCACAGATACGCAGTATTTT; CDR3 length: 14; V gene: TRBV10-3; J gene: TRBJ2-3; clone size: few; D gene: -
CDR3 protein: CASSSLAGDSYNEQFF; CDR3 DNA: TGTGCCAGCAGTTCTCTAGCGGGGGACTCCTACAATGAGCAGTTCTTC; CDR3 length: 16; V gene: TRBV6-2/TRBV6-3; J gene: TRBJ2-1; clone size: -; D gene: TRBD2
CDR3 protein: CASSLRSSYNEQFF; CDR3 DNA: TGTGCCAGCAGTTTGCGGAGCTCCTACAATGAGCAGTTCTTC; CDR3 length: 14; V gene: TRBV6-5; J gene: TRBJ2-1; clone size: -; D gene: -
CDR3 protein: CASSLPPAGTTDTQYF; CDR3 DNA: TGTGCCAGCAGCTTGCCCCCTGCGGGGACCACAGATACGCAGTATTTT; CDR3 length: 16; V gene: TRBV5-6; J gene: TRBJ2-3; clone size: few; D gene: -
CDR3 protein: CSASETSRLSYEQYF; CDR3 DNA: TGCAGTGCTAGTGAGACTAGCCGGCTTTCCTACGAGCAGTACTTC; CDR3 length: 15; V gene: TRBV20-1; J gene: TRBJ2-7; clone size: many; D gene: TRBD2
CDR3 protein: CASSPRGGLSSYNSPLHF; CDR3 DNA: TGTGCCAGCAGCCCCCGTGGGGGGTTGAGCTCCTATAATTCACCCCTCCACTTT; CDR3 length: 18; V gene: TRBV3-1; J gene: TRBJ1-6; clone size: -; D gene: -
CDR3 protein: CASSFGTGEEKLFF; CDR3 DNA: TGTGCCAGCAGTTTCGGGACAGGGGAAGAAAAACTGTTTTTT; CDR3 length: 14; V gene: TRBV12-3/TRBV12-4; J gene: TRBJ1-4; clone size: -; D gene: TRBD1
CDR3 protein: CASSPSGGTSYNEQFF; CDR3 DNA: TGTGCCAGCAGCCCTAGCGGGGGGACCTCCTACAATGAGCAGTTCTTC; CDR3 length: 16; V gene: TRBV7-9; J gene: TRBJ2-1; clone size: -; D gene: TRBD2